This T cell receptor beta chain was sequenced during a study of blood T cells in healthy people across ages. Germline V gene data show CDR1 as SGHVS and CDR2 as FQNEAQ. The CDR3 spans 16 residues. V was clipped by 4 bases and J by 0 bases, with 13 bases between them. Using a J-beta primer mix together with a sample-barcoded 5' primer, a second PCR was run for roughly 6 to 12 cycles. TCRdb recomputed calls from the 5' RACE reads with MiXCR, one row per CDR3 protein. The repertoire consists of 950,000 to 1,200,000 distinct CDR3 sequences, with more than 30% occurring once and the leading ten covering roughly 14%. This clonotype was picked up one time.

This TCR was recovered from a young man in good health. The chain links TRBV7-8 to TRBJ2-1; no clear D. Material for sequencing was blood. The CDR3 is CASSWLGKSSYNEQFF. In DNA, the CDR3 is TGTGCCAGCAGCTGGTTGGGTAAGAGCTCCTACAATGAGCAGTTCTTC.